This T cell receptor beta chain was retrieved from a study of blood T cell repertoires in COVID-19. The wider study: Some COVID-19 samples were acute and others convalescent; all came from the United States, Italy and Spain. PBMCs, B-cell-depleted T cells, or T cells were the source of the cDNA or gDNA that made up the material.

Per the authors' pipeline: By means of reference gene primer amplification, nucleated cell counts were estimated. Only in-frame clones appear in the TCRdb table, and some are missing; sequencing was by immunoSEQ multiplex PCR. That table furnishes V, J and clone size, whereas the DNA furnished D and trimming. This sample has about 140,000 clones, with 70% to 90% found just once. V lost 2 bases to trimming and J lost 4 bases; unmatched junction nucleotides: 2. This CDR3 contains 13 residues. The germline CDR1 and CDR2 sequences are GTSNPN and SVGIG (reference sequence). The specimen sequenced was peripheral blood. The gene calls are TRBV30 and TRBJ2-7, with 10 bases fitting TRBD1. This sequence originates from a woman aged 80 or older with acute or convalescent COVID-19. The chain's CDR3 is CAWSTGQGYEQYF. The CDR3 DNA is TGTGCCTGGAGTACGGGACAGGGGTACGAGCAGTACTTC.